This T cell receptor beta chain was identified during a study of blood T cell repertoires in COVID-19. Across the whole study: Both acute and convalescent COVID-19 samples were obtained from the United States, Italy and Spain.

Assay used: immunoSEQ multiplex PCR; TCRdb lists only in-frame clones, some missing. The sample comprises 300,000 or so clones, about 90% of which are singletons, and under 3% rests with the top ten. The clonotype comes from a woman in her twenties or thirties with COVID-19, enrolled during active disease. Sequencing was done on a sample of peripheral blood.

DNA for the CDR3: TGTGCCAGCAGCAAAGAAACTAGCGACGATTCAGATACGCAGTATTTT. It codes for CASSKETSDDSDTQYF. The V and J genes are TRBV21-1 and TRBJ2-3; the table's D call of TRBD2 was not tested on the DNA. TRBV21-1 is assigned pseudogene status. The CDR3 length is 16 residues.